A selection of T cell receptor beta chains follows, all from one sample in a study of cytomegalovirus exposure and HLA in healthy donors. TCRdb keeps only in-frame clones here, not all; method: immunoSEQ multiplex PCR. The sample lists around 130,000 clones; roughly three quarters were seen once. Specimen: PBMCs. Receptors originate from a middle-aged woman in good health and CMV-seronegative. Both conserved end residues are part of each CDR3. The D gene is left open where the match is weak. Clone size is given for some rows only: seen once, a few or many times, or a class if the clone is expanded.

v_call,j_call,clone_size,d_call,cdr3_aa,cdr3_nt
TRBV28,TRBJ1-6,few,NA,CASTKPGLPLHF,TGTGCCAGCACCAAACCGGGGTTACCCCTCCACTTT
TRBV5-1,TRBJ1-4,NA,NA,CASSLSGTATNEKLFF,TGCGCCAGCAGCTTGTCCGGAACAGCAACTAATGAAAAACTGTTTTTT
TRBV19,TRBJ2-7,few,NA,CASSGQGLSYEQYF,TGTGCCAGTAGTGGGCAGGGCTTGTCCTACGAGCAGTACTTC
TRBV7-9,TRBJ1-3,NA,TRBD1,CASSARDSSGNTIYF,TGTGCCAGCAGCGCGCGGGACAGCTCTGGAAACACCATATATTTT
TRBV11-1,TRBJ2-3,once,TRBD1,CASSSGQFTDTQYF,TGTGCCAGCAGCTCGGGACAGTTCACAGATACGCAGTATTTT
TRBV6-1,TRBJ2-3,NA,TRBD2,CASSGRRGGAADTQYF,TGTGCCAGCAGTGGCCGCCGCGGGGGGGCCGCAGATACGCAGTATTTT
TRBV7-3,TRBJ2-2,NA,TRBD2,CASSPTSGRSAGELFF,TGTGCCAGCAGCCCCACTAGCGGGAGATCCGCCGGGGAGCTGTTTTTT
TRBV28,TRBJ2-3,few,TRBD2,CASGGETDTQYF,TGTGCCAGCGGGGGGGAGACAGATACGCAGTATTTT
TRBV28,TRBJ2-7,NA,NA,CASSSPSKYYEQYF,TGTGCCAGCAGTTCACCGTCTAAATACTACGAGCAGTACTTC
TRBV7-6,TRBJ2-2,NA,NA,CASSEQTGPGELFF,TGTGCCAGCAGCGAACAGACAGGTCCCGGGGAGCTGTTTTTT
TRBV28,TRBJ2-7,NA,TRBD1,CATGQGANEQYF,TGTGCCACTGGACAGGGGGCAAATGAGCAGTACTTC
TRBV2,TRBJ2-4,NA,TRBD1,CASRKPGQGKNIQYF,TGTGCCAGCAGGAAACCGGGACAGGGGAAAAACATTCAGTACTTC
TRBV15,TRBJ2-7,once,NA,CATSREITPRGSYEQYF,TGTGCCACCAGCAGAGAGATCACCCCGAGGGGGTCCTACGAGCAGTACTTC
TRBV6-4,TRBJ2-1,NA,TRBD2,CASSDYGGAKNEQFF,TGTGCCAGCAGTGACTACGGGGGGGCTAAAAATGAGCAGTTCTTC
TRBV4-2,TRBJ2-1,NA,NA,CASSQDLAGAAYNEQFF,TGTGCCAGCAGCCAAGATCTCGCGGGTGCTGCCTACAATGAGCAGTTCTTC
TRBV5-6,TRBJ1-1,NA,NA,CASSLGGGRVYLNTEAFF,TGTGCCAGCAGCTTAGGCGGGGGCAGGGTCTATCTGAACACTGAAGCTTTCTTT
TRBV11-2,TRBJ2-4,few,TRBD2,CASSPGVRPGGGNIQYF,TGTGCCAGCAGCCCCGGGGTGAGGCCGGGAGGGGGAAACATTCAGTACTTC
TRBV5-1,TRBJ1-2,once,TRBD1,CASSPRQGDGGYTF,TGCGCCAGCAGCCCCCGACAGGGGGACGGTGGCTACACCTTC
TRBV19,TRBJ1-1,NA,TRBD1,CASSRAPTGEAHTEAFF,TGTGCCAGTAGTAGGGCCCCGACAGGGGAGGCCCACACTGAAGCTTTCTTT
TRBV13,TRBJ2-7,NA,NA,CASSTTYEQYF,TGTGCCAGCAGCACTACCTACGAGCAGTACTTC
TRBV28,TRBJ2-7,NA,NA,CASSSPWGDEQYF,TGTGCCAGCAGTTCCCCTTGGGGGGACGAGCAGTACTTC
TRBV19,TRBJ1-1,once,NA,CASSIGAGGATEAFF,TGTGCCAGTAGTATAGGTGCAGGCGGGGCCACTGAAGCTTTCTTT
TRBV27,TRBJ2-7,NA,NA,CAGSVIQGREQYF,TGTGCCGGCAGTGTAATACAGGGACGCGAGCAGTACTTC
TRBV7-3,TRBJ2-1,NA,TRBD2,CASSLGLAGNNEQFF,TGTGCCAGCAGCTTAGGGCTAGCGGGAAACAATGAGCAGTTCTTC
TRBV10-3,TRBJ1-4,few,NA,CAISDRRGSNEKLFF,TGTGCCATCAGTGATAGAAGGGGATCTAATGAAAAACTGTTTTTT
TRBV2,TRBJ1-5,NA,NA,CASSEGRDKSNQPQHF,TGTGCCAGCAGTGAGGGCCGAGACAAAAGCAATCAGCCCCAGCATTTT
TRBV15,TRBJ1-5,NA,TRBD1,CATSRTGARDQPQHF,TGTGCCACCAGCAGAACAGGGGCTAGGGATCAGCCCCAGCATTTT
TRBV7-9,TRBJ2-4,NA,NA,CASSFNAKQGISQYF,TGTGCCAGCAGCTTTAACGCTAAGCAGGGTATCAGTCAGTACTTC
TRBV28,TRBJ2-5,NA,NA,CASIGVTPLQETQYF,TGTGCCAGCATCGGGGTAACCCCCCTTCAAGAGACCCAGTACTTC
TRBV12-1,TRBJ2-4,NA,NA,CASSFDVGLAGGPGGNIQYF,TGTGCCAGCAGCTTTGATGTGGGACTAGCGGGAGGTCCAGGGGGGAACATTCAGTACTTC
TRBV2,TRBJ2-2,NA,TRBD2,CASSEGLAGTGELFF,TGTGCCAGCAGTGAGGGACTAGCGGGAACCGGGGAGCTGTTTTTT
TRBV2,TRBJ2-4,NA,NA,CASSDKEGVAKNSQYF,TGTGCCAGCAGTGACAAGGAAGGGGTAGCCAAAAACAGTCAGTACTTC
TRBV15,TRBJ2-5,NA,NA,CATSRDLQGERETQYF,TGTGCCACCAGCAGAGATTTGCAGGGCGAGAGGGAGACCCAGTACTTC
TRBV14,TRBJ1-1,NA,NA,CASSQAPGEAFF,TGTGCCAGCAGCCAAGCTCCCGGTGAAGCTTTCTTT
TRBV19,TRBJ1-1,NA,TRBD1,CASRGGGTGNTEAFF,TGTGCCAGTAGGGGAGGAGGGACAGGGAACACTGAAGCTTTCTTT
TRBV5-1,TRBJ1-4,NA,TRBD1,CASSGSGTGNEKLFF,TGCGCCAGCAGCGGATCCGGGACAGGGAATGAAAAACTGTTTTTT
TRBV11-2,TRBJ2-7,NA,TRBD2,CASKTSEYYEQYF,TGTGCCAGCAAGACTAGCGAGTACTACGAGCAGTACTTC
TRBV28,TRBJ1-1,few,NA,CASSPPFGLSRTEAFF,TGTGCCAGCAGTCCCCCGTTTGGGTTATCGAGGACTGAAGCTTTCTTT
TRBV18,TRBJ2-7,NA,NA,CASSQQGYEQYF,TGTGCCAGCTCCCAACAGGGCTACGAGCAGTACTTC
TRBV7-3,TRBJ1-2,NA,TRBD1,CASSNRGGYTF,TGTGCCAGCAGTAACAGGGGGGGCTACACCTTC